This TCR beta chain originates from a study of cytomegalovirus exposure and HLA in healthy donors. Assay: immunoSEQ multiplex PCR; the TCRdb copy retains only in-frame clones and omits some. The repertoire holds roughly 130,000 clones, with roughly nine tenths as singletons. Germline CDR1 and CDR2: MGHRA and YSYEKL. The CDR3 length is 16 residues. V was clipped by 2 bases and J by 1 base; unmatched bases: 7. Findings of the study overall: Reportedly, cytomegalovirus status was diagnosed with high sensitivity and specificity.

As for this clone: No antigen is known for it.

The sequence derives from a young woman in good health and CMV-seropositive. The specimen sequenced was PBMCs. This chain uses TRBV4-1 with TRBJ1-1; 7 bases match TRBD1. The CDR3 spells CASSQPRQGANTEAFF. In DNA, the CDR3 is TGCGCCAGCAGCCAACCCCGACAGGGAGCGAACACTGAAGCTTTCTTT.